Presented here are 7 T cell receptor beta chains from one specimen sequenced in a study of beta chain features in type 1 diabetes. The study, taken as a whole, reports: There was a moderate but significant shortening of TCRB CDR3s in all four CD4+ subsets of Type 1 diabetes patients.

Expressed TCRB transcripts got sequenced, as all isolated RNA was reverse transcribed. Measured with immunoSEQ multiplex PCR; TCRdb has only the in-frame clones, and not every one. The sample shows about 650,000 clones, roughly 12% of them seen only once. What these receptors recognize is not known. The sample was naive CD4+ T cells from blood. All receptors derive from a man aged 25-45 years with type 1 diabetes.

Only a few counts were recorded for this clone. J is TRBJ2-1 and V is TRBV11-2, with a weak D call TRBD2 (5 bases). This CDR3 has 17 residues. Trimming cost V 2 bases and J 7 bases, with 21 bases left between them. The germline CDR1 and CDR2 sequences are SGHAT and FQNNGV. In nucleotides, the CDR3 is TGTGCCAGCAGCTTATCAACGCTCGGGGAATTTGGAAATGAGCAGTTCTTC. Protein sequence: CASSLSTLGEFGNEQFF. The full variable domain, in which reference TRBV11-2 and TRBJ2-1 provide the parts outside the CDR3, is EAGVAQSPRYKIIEKRQSVAFWCNPISGHATLYWYQQILGQGPKLLIQFQNNGVVDDSQLPKDRFSAERLKGVDSTLKIQPAKLEDSAVYLCASSLSTLGEFGNEQFFGPGTRLTVL.

This clone was seen repeatedly, ten times or more. The V and J genes are TRBV13 and TRBJ1-3, with D maybe TRBD1 (5 bases). Germline V CDR1 and CDR2: PRHDT, FYEKMQ (reference sequence). CDR3 size: 17 residues. V lost 1 base and J 0 bases, leaving 13 bases between the germline ends. CDR3 sequence (DNA): TGTGCCAGCAGCTTAGCGGGGACCGCCGGCTCTGGAAACACCATATATTTT. Encoded protein: CASSLAGTAGSGNTIYF.

In its sample, this clone was seen a few times. The chain recombines TRBV7-8 with TRBJ2-2, with a tentative D call TRBD1 (5 bases). The CDR3 is 14 amino acids. Germline V lookup: CDR1 SGHVS, CDR2 FQNEAQ. V was clipped by 2 bases and J by 6 bases, with 10 bases between them. The CDR3 here is CASSLTTGPGELFF. The CDR3 nucleotides read TGTGCCAGCAGCTTAACTACAGGTCCCGGGGAGCTGTTTTTT.

This clone showed up just a few times. The rearrangement links TRBV27 to TRBJ1-5; D not certain. The V and J ends lost 5 bases and 5 bases respectively, with 13 bases between them. The CDR3 covers 14 residues. Germline lookup yields CDR1 MNHEY and CDR2 SMNVEV (reference sequence). The CDR3: CASSLLPRYQPQHF. CDR3 nucleotide sequence: TGTGCCAGCAGTCTATTACCCCGTTATCAGCCCCAGCATTTT.

This chain connects TRBV7-2 to TRBJ2-3, with no clear D. CDR1 is SGHTA, CDR2 FQGNSA, per germline. V lost 5 bases, J lost 6 bases, and 12 bases lay in between. The CDR3 totals 13 residues. The CDR3 nucleotides are TGTGCCAGCAGCCCACAGCTTGAGGATACGCAGTATTTT. Its protein is CASSPQLEDTQYF.

The chain carries TRBV7-9 and TRBJ2-7; D call uncertain. This CDR3 has 14 residues. The germline V and J ends were trimmed by 4 bases and 0 bases, with 10 bases remaining between them. The germline gives CDR1 SEHNR, CDR2 FQNEAQ (reference sequence). The CDR3 loop is CASSWGRASYEQYF. CDR3 in DNA: TGTGCCAGCAGCTGGGGTAGGGCCTCCTACGAGCAGTACTTC.

The gene calls are TRBV10-3 and TRBJ2-1; TRBD2 agrees at 10 bases. Germline V gene lookup returns CDR1 ENHRY and CDR2 SYGVKD. The CDR3 sequence is 16 residues long. Trimming removed 7 bases from V and 4 bases from J; junction bases left unmatched: 10. The CDR3 is CAIMGSGGDLYNEQFF. DNA of the CDR3: TGTGCCATCATGGGCAGCGGGGGGGACCTTTACAATGAGCAGTTCTTC.